A single sample gave rise to the 9 T cell receptor beta chains below, sequenced in a study of blood T cell repertoires in COVID-19. The assay was immunoSEQ multiplex PCR, and TCRdb's table has in-frame clones only and misses some. The sample includes about 120,000 clones, more than 80% seen only once; the top ten take over 7.5%. Sequenced material: peripheral blood. The receptor set was obtained from a woman between 40 and 55 years old with acute or convalescent COVID-19.

V and J are TRBV30 and TRBJ2-5; D may be TRBD2 (5 bases). This CDR3 region has 13 residues. CDR1 is GTSNPN and CDR2 is SVGIG in the germline V gene (reference sequence). V shed 2 bases and J shed 1 base, with 8 bases lying between them. The CDR3 DNA sequence: TGTGCCTGGAGTACCGGGGTCCAAGAGACCCAGTACTTC. Its translation: CAWSTGVQETQYF.

V usage is TRBV3-1 (or the pseudogene TRBV3-2) and J usage is TRBJ1-5; D not resolved. V lost 5 bases and J lost 4, with 9 bases in between. There are 13 residues in the CDR3. CDR1 is LGHDT, CDR2 YNNKEL, per germline (reference sequence). CDR3 nucleotides: TGTGCCAGCAGCGCACAGTTTAATCAGCCCCAGCATTTT. This sequence encodes CASSAQFNQPQHF.

The V call is TRBV6-1, the J call TRBJ2-3; 8 nucleotides align to TRBD2. Germline values: CDR1 MNHNS, CDR2 SASEGT. The CDR3 runs 13 residues. V shed 2 bases, J shed 6 bases, and the junction held 1 base outside the gene matches. The CDR3, as DNA: TGTGCCAGCAGTGAACGCGGGGGGGATACGCAGTATTTT. This sequence encodes CASSERGGDTQYF.

This clone was seen just once. This chain uses TRBV5-1 with TRBJ1-1; 8 bases align to TRBD1. The CDR3 consists of 13 residues. V shed 7 bases and J 3 bases; nucleotides not matched to a gene: 5. Germline V CDR1 and CDR2: SGHRS, YFSETQ. The CDR3 sequence is CASGQGGDTEAFF. Here the CDR3 DNA reads TGCGCCAGCGGACAGGGTGGGGACACTGAAGCTTTCTTT.

CDR3 amino acids: CASSFRENYGYTF. The DNA of the CDR3 is TGTGCCAGCAGTTTCAGGGAAAACTATGGCTACACCTTC. The chain is built from TRBV12-3 or TRBV12-4 and TRBJ1-2, with D possibly being TRBD1 (5 bases). With 3 bases removed from V and 2 bases from J, the gap between germline ends came to 7 bases. The CDR3 consists of 13 residues.

The chain combines TRBV5-6 with TRBJ1-2; D call uncertain. The CDR3 covers 13 residues. Trimming pared 0 bases from V and 4 bases from J, leaving 7 bases between. CDR1 and CDR2 (germline): SGHDT, YYEEEE. Written as DNA, the CDR3 is TGTGCCAGCAGCTTGGAACCGGTCTATGGCTACACCTTC. This gives the protein CASSLEPVYGYTF.

The V and J genes are TRBV29-1 and TRBJ1-2; D ambiguous. V was shortened by 4 bases and J by 2 bases, with 5 bases between the two germline ends. CDR3 length: 11 residues. The germline gives CDR1 SQVTM, CDR2 ANQGSEA. The CDR3 reads CSVVKNYGYTF. The CDR3 nucleotides read TGCAGCGTTGTCAAAAACTATGGCTACACCTTC.

J is TRBJ2-5 and V is TRBV4-2; weak D call: TRBD1 (6 bases). V was shortened by 2 bases and J by 5 bases, with 18 bases between the two germline ends. This CDR3 spans 16 amino acids. The germline gives CDR1 LGHNA, CDR2 YNFKEQ. The CDR3 bases are TGTGCCAGCAGCCAATCGGGACACACGGCTGCGGAGACCCAGTACTTC. This codes for CASSQSGHTAAETQYF.

This clone was recorded only once. The V gene is TRBV3-1 (or the pseudogene TRBV3-2), the J gene TRBJ2-1; TRBD1 is a possible D gene (5 bases). Trimming left V 4 bases short and J 9 bases short, with 22 bases between. This CDR3 has 16 amino acids. Looked up from germline, CDR1 is LGHDT and CDR2 is YNNKEL (reference sequence). CDR3 sequence: CASSPLTWGRGGEQFF. CDR3 sequence (DNA): TGTGCCAGCAGCCCTTTGACCTGGGGAAGGGGTGGTGAGCAGTTCTTC.